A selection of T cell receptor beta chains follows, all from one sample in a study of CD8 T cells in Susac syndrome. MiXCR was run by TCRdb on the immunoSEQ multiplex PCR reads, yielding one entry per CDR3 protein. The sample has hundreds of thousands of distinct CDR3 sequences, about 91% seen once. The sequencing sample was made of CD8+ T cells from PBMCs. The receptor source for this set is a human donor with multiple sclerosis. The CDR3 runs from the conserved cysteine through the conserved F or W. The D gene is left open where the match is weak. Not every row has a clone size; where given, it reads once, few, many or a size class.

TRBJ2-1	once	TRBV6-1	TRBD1	TGTGCCAGCAGTGAAACCGGGACAGGGGGCTTTGAGCAGTTCTTC	CASSETGTGGFEQFF
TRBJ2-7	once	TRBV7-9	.	TGTGCCGGGGACGAGCAGTACTTC	CAGDEQYF
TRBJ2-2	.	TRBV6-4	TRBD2	TGTGCCAGCAGTGCCGGGACTAGCGGGGGCACCGGGGAGCTGTTTTTT	CASSAGTSGGTGELFF
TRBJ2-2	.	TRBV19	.	TGTGCCAGTACGGGGAACACCGGGGAGCTGTTTTTT	CASTGNTGELFF
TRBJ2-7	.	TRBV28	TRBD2	TGTGCCAGCAGCCTTAGACTAGCGGTACACGAGCAGTACTTC	CASSLRLAVHEQYF
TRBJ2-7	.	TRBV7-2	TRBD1	TGTGCCAGCAGCTTACAGAGGGACAGCTCCTACGAGCAGTACTTC	CASSLQRDSSYEQYF
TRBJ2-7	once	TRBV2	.	TGTGCCAGCAGGCCACTAGGGGACCCCTACGAGCAGTACTTC	CASRPLGDPYEQYF
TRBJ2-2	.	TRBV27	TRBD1	TGTGCCAGCAGTATCCGGGACAGGGTAACCGGGGAGCTGTTTTTT	CASSIRDRVTGELFF
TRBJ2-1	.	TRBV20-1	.	TGCAGTGCAACCAGGAGGGACTCCTACAATGAGCAGTTCTTC	CSATRRDSYNEQFF
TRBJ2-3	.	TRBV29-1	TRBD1	TGCAGCGTTTGGTTGGGAGGGACAGGGAATCCAGATACGCAGTATTTT	CSVWLGGTGNPDTQYF
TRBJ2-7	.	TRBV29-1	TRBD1	TGCAGCGTGGAGGACAGGAGCTCCTACGAGCAGTACTTC	CSVEDRSSYEQYF
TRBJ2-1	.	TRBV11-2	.	TGTGCCAGCAGCTTTGGCCTGGGGAGTGAGCAGTTCTTC	CASSFGLGSEQFF
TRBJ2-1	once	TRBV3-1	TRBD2	TGTGCCAGCAGCCAAGATCCCTCTAGCGGCAATGAGCAGTTCTTC	CASSQDPSSGNEQFF
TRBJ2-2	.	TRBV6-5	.	TGTGCCAGCAGTTACAGGCTTATCACCGGGGAGCTGTTTTTT	CASSYRLITGELFF
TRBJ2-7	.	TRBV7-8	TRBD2	TGTGCCAGCAGCTTAGGGGTTAGCGGGGGCCTTCTTGGGGAGCAGTACTTC	CASSLGVSGGLLGEQYF
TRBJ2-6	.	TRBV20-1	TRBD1	TGCAGTGCTAAACCGGGACAGGGCTCTGGGGCCAACGTCCTGACTTTC	CSAKPGQGSGANVLTF
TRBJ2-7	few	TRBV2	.	TGTGCCAGCAGTGGTCACGAGCAGTACTTC	CASSGHEQYF
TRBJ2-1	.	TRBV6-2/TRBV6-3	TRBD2	TGTGCCAGCAGACTCTCTAGCGGCAATGAGCAGTTCTTC	CASRLSSGNEQFF
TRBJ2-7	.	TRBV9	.	TGTGCCAGCAGCGCCAATCCCTCCCCCGGCCCGACCCTAGTGAGCTCCTACGAGCAGTACTTC	CASSANPSPGPTLVSSYEQYF
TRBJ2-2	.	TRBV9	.	TGTGCCAGCAGCGCCTCTGGGGGGGGCGCCGGGGAGCTGTTTTTT	CASSASGGGAGELFF
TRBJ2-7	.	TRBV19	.	TGTGCCAGTAGCGCTCCGTCGGGGGCCTACGAGCAGTACTTC	CASSAPSGAYEQYF
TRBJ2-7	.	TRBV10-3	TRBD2	TGTGCCACCATGGGACTAGCCTACGAGCAGTACTTC	CATMGLAYEQYF
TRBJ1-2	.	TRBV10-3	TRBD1	TGTGCCATCAGTGAGCCGGGACAGTTAGCTAACTATGGCTACACCTTC	CAISEPGQLANYGYTF
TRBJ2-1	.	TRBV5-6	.	TGTGCCAGCAGCTGGAACGGGATAGAGTTCTTC	CASSWNGIEFF
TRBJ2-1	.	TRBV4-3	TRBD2	TGCGCCAGCAGCTTCGGGACTAGCGGGGGGGTTGAGCAGTTCTTC	CASSFGTSGGVEQFF
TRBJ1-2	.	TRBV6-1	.	TGTGCCAGCAGTGAAATCCATGAAAACTATGGCTACACCTTC	CASSEIHENYGYTF
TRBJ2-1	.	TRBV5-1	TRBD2	TGCGCCAGCAGCCCACTGGAACTAGCGGAACTTTACTCCTACAATGAGCAGTTCTTC	CASSPLELAELYSYNEQFF
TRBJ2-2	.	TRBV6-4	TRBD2	TGTGCCAGCAAGATGACTAGCGACGCCACCGGGGAGCTGTTTTTT	CASKMTSDATGELFF
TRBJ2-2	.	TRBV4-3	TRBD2	TGCGCCAGCAGCCAACTACCCCGAGCGGGAGGGTCGGGCGGGGAGCTGTTTTTT	CASSQLPRAGGSGGELFF
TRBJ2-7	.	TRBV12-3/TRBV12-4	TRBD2	TGTGCCAGCAGTTCACCCAAAGCGGGAGACGAGCAGTACTTC	CASSSPKAGDEQYF
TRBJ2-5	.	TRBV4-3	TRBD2	TGCGCCAGCAGCCAAGCGGGCGGGGGGACCCAAGAGACCCAGTACTTC	CASSQAGGGTQETQYF
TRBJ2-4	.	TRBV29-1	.	TGCAGCACTCGGGGAGAGAACATTCAGTACTTC	CSTRGENIQYF
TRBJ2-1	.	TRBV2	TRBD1	TGTGCCAGCAAGGGACAGGGAGCCTACAATGAGCAGTTCTTC	CASKGQGAYNEQFF
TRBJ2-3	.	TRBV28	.	TGTGCCAGCAGTCCGAGACAGGTCCGGTCAGATACGCAGTATTTT	CASSPRQVRSDTQYF
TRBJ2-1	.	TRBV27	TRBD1	TGTGCCAGCAGTTGGGGACAGGGTCCGGAGCAGTTCTTC	CASSWGQGPEQFF
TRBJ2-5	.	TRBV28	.	TGTGCCAGCAGCCCCTGGATAGCCCAACACAGGGAGCACCAAGAGACCCAGTACTTC	CASSPWIAQHREHQETQYF
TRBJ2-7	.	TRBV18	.	TGTGCCAGCTCACCACCGGACCCGCGCCCCGACGAGCAGTACTTC	CASSPPDPRPDEQYF
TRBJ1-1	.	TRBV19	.	TGTGCCAGTAGTAACCCAGGCGGGGGTGTCACTGAAGCTTTCTTT	CASSNPGGGVTEAFF
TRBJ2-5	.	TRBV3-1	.	TGTGCCAGCAGCCAAGAGACAGTTGGGCGAGAGACCCAGTACTTC	CASSQETVGRETQYF
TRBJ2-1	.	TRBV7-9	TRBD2	TGTGCCAGCAGCTCCTCTAGCGGGAGCCACAATGAGCAGTTCTTC	CASSSSSGSHNEQFF
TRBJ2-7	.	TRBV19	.	TGTGCCAGTAGTCCAGGGCCCGAGTACGAGCAGTACTTC	CASSPGPEYEQYF
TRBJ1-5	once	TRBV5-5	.	TGTGCCAGCAGCTTGGATCAAGGGTTCATACAGCCCCAGCATTTT	CASSLDQGFIQPQHF
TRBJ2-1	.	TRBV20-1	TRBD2	TGCAGTGCTAGAGATGATGGGACTAGCGGGAGGTCCTACAATGAGCAGTTCTTC	CSARDDGTSGRSYNEQFF
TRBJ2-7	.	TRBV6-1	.	TGTGCCACCAAGGACAGAGGGGTACGGTACGAGCAGTACTTC	CATKDRGVRYEQYF
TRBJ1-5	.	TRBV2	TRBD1	TGTGCCAGCAGGGGATTCAGGGGGCAACAGCCCCAGCATTTT	CASRGFRGQQPQHF
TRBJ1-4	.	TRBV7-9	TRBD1	TGTGCCAGCAGCTCAGTCGTGGACAGGGATGGTGAAAAACTGTTTTTT	CASSSVVDRDGEKLFF
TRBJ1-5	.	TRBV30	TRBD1	TGTGCCTGGAGTGAAGGACAGGGGTATCAGCCCCAGCATTTT	CAWSEGQGYQPQHF
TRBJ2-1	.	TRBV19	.	TGTGCCAGTAGTATAGCGGGGAATGAGCAGTTCTTC	CASSIAGNEQFF
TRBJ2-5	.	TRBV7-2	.	TGTGCCAGCACCCTGGTTTTAGGGCACCAAGAGACCCAGTACTTC	CASTLVLGHQETQYF
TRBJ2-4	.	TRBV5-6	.	TGTGCCAGCAGCTTGGAGGGCGAAGGCGGGAACATTCAGTACTTC	CASSLEGEGGNIQYF
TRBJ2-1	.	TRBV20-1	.	TGCAGTGCTAGCAGCGATTCGGGGCCGTGGCCGTTCTTC	CSASSDSGPWPFF
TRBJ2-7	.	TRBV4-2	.	TGTGCCAGCAGCCAAGATATGGATAGCGGTTTGTTTTACGAGCAGTACTTC	CASSQDMDSGLFYEQYF
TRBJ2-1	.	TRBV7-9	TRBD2	TGTGCCAGCAGCCTGACGGGAGGGCGCGACAATGAGCAGTTCTTC	CASSLTGGRDNEQFF
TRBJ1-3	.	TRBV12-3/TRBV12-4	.	TGTGCCAGCACTCCCACGGGACGCGAAGGACTTGGCCCTCTCGACACCATATATTTT	CASTPTGREGLGPLDTIYF
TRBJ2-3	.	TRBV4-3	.	TGCGCCAGCAGCCAAATCCCGGGGGGCACAGATACGCAGTATTTT	CASSQIPGGTDTQYF
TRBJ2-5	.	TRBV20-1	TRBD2	TGCAGTGCTAGAGATAGGCCGGGACTAGCGGGGGCGACCCAGTACTTC	CSARDRPGLAGATQYF
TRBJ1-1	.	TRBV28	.	TGTGCCAGCAGTTTAGGTGAGGGGTACACTGAAGCTTTCTTT	CASSLGEGYTEAFF
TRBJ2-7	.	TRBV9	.	TGTGCCAGCAGCGTCGAGGGGTTGGTCGACGAGCAGTACTTC	CASSVEGLVDEQYF
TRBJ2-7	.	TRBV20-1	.	TGCAGTGCCGAAACAGGGTCCTCAAGGCAGTACTTC	CSAETGSSRQYF